The next 30 T cell receptor beta chains were all read from a single sample in a study of blood T cell repertoires in COVID-19. Profiled with immunoSEQ multiplex PCR; TCRdb holds only in-frame clones, not every one. The repertoire has 200,000 to 250,000 clones, roughly 80% of them found once; the top ten carry less than 6%. Sequencing used peripheral blood. These receptors came from a woman in her seventies with acute or convalescent COVID-19.

This rearrangement joins TRBV5-1 to TRBJ1-6, with D possibly being TRBD1 (5 bases). Per germline, CDR1 SGHRS and CDR2 YFSETQ. The V gene lost 0 bases and the J gene lost 8 bases, with 18 bases spanning the gap. The CDR3 is 17 amino acids. For the CDR3, the DNA is TGCGCCAGCAGCTTGGGATGGACACGAGGTATGGATTCACCCCTCCACTTT. Translation: CASSLGWTRGMDSPLHF.

This clone was counted once. CDR3 in amino acids: CASSLNPIQGGTGTGELFF. In nucleotides, the CDR3 is TGTGCCAGCAGCTTAAACCCGATCCAGGGGGGGACAGGCACCGGGGAGCTGTTTTTT. The chain has TRBV7-3 and TRBJ2-2, with D possibly matching TRBD1 (8 bases). V shed 1 base and J shed 4 bases, with 22 bases lying between them. Germline CDR1 SGHTA, CDR2 FQGTGA. This CDR3 comprises 19 residues. The variable domain in full, with the rest retrieved from reference TRBV7-3 and TRBJ2-2, is GAGVSQTPSNKVTEKGKYVELRCDPISGHTALYWYRQSLGQGPEFLIYFQGTGAADDSGLPNDRFFAVRPEGSVSTLKIQRTERGDSAVYLCASSLNPIQGGTGTGELFFGEGSRLTVL.

The V call is TRBV24-1, the J call TRBJ2-1; 12 bases align to TRBD1. CDR3 length: 16 residues. The V gene's germline CDR1 is KGHDR and CDR2 SFDVKD. Trimming at V came to 4 bases and at J to 8 bases, leaving 8 bases not matched to a gene. This CDR3 reads CATSESGQGAVDEQFF. As DNA, the CDR3 is TGTGCCACCAGTGAGTCGGGACAGGGGGCCGTCGATGAGCAGTTCTTC.

The chain carries TRBV10-1 and TRBJ1-1; maybe TRBD1 (6 bases). V dropped 4 bases and J dropped 5 bases, with 14 bases sitting between them. CDR3 length: 14 residues. Per germline, CDR1 WNHNN and CDR2 SYGVQD (reference sequence). For the CDR3, the DNA is TGCGCCAGCAGTGCTGTCAGGGGCGGAACTGAAGCTTTCTTT. It encodes CASSAVRGGTEAFF.

This chain uses TRBV28 with TRBJ1-5, with 8 bases fitting TRBD1. Germline V gene sequence: CDR1 MDHEN, CDR2 SYDVKM. This CDR3 has 16 amino acids. The J segment lost 5 bases and the V segment lost 4 bases, leaving 10 bases of the junction unmatched. CDR3 in amino acids: CASSSDLGRGHQPQHF. CDR3 sequence (DNA): TGTGCCAGCAGTTCTGATTTGGGCAGGGGGCATCAGCCCCAGCATTTT.

This chain links TRBV5-1 with TRBJ2-1, with 13 bases matching TRBD2. CDR3 length equals 15 residues. CDR1 is SGHRS and CDR2 is YFSETQ in the germline V gene. J was trimmed by 7 bases and V by 3 bases; bases with no gene match: 4. CDR3 amino acids: CASSSGTSGMNEQFF. DNA of the CDR3: TGCGCCAGCAGCTCCGGGACTAGCGGGATGAATGAGCAGTTCTTC.

The J gene is TRBJ2-3, the V gene TRBV5-1, with D tentatively TRBD2 (5 bases). The length of the CDR3 is 15 residues. V was cut by 2 bases and J by 0 bases, with 10 bases left in between. Germline values: CDR1 SGHRS, CDR2 YFSETQ. In DNA, the CDR3 is TGCGCCAGCAGCTTCCGGGAAGCTAGCACAGATACGCAGTATTTT. Translation gives CASSFREASTDTQYF.

This chain uses TRBV5-1 with TRBJ1-2; no reliable D call. This CDR3 has 13 amino acids. The V gene lost 7 bases and the J gene lost 1 base, with 11 bases spanning the gap. Germline CDR1 is SGHRS and CDR2 is YFSETQ. The CDR3 protein is CASSLWSNYGYTF. In DNA form, the CDR3 reads TGCGCCAGCTCCCTCTGGAGTAACTATGGCTACACCTTC.

The gene calls are TRBV7-2 and TRBJ1-5; unclear D gene. This CDR3 is 14 amino acids long. Trimming removed 0 bases at V and 7 bases at J, with 10 bases between. Germline CDR1 is SGHTA and CDR2 is FQGNSA. CDR3 sequence: CASSLARGLQPQHF. The CDR3 DNA follows: TGTGCCAGCAGCTTAGCGCGGGGTTTGCAGCCCCAGCATTTT.

This chain connects TRBV19 to TRBJ1-3; D is unresolved. Germline CDR1 is LNHDA and CDR2 is SQIVND (reference sequence). Trimming left V 10 bases short and J 4 bases short, with 23 bases between. The CDR3 has 16 residues. Here the CDR3 reads CANPGPRNPVGNTIYF. Here the CDR3 DNA reads TGTGCCAACCCGGGTCCCCGGAACCCTGTCGGAAACACCATATATTTT.

The chain employs TRBV5-5 and TRBJ2-7; D is perhaps TRBD1 (7 bases). Germline V gives CDR1 SGHKS, CDR2 YYEKEE (reference sequence). With 0 bases removed from V and 1 base from J, the gap between germline ends came to 11 bases. The CDR3 sequence is 15 residues long. CDR3 protein: CASSLVPGGSYEQYF. CDR3 bases: TGTGCCAGCAGCTTGGTTCCAGGGGGGTCCTACGAGCAGTACTTC.

Written as DNA, the CDR3 is TGTGCCAGCAGCTACCGGGTAGCGGCCTACACAGATACGCAGTATTTT. It translates to CASSYRVAAYTDTQYF. The chain combines TRBV7-9 with TRBJ2-3, with D perhaps TRBD2 (6 bases). Germline loops: CDR1 SEHNR, CDR2 FQNEAQ (reference sequence). The CDR3 totals 16 residues. Trimming removed 4 bases at V and 2 bases at J, with 16 bases between.

This chain connects TRBV5-1 to TRBJ2-3, with 11 bases identical to TRBD2. The CDR3 length is 17 residues. Germline trimming cut 4 bases from V and 4 bases from J; bases unmatched to any gene: 11. Looked up from germline, CDR1 is SGHRS and CDR2 is YFSETQ. As DNA, the CDR3 is TGCGCCAGCAGCAAATTTAGCGGGAGGGGGGGCGCAGATACGCAGTATTTT. Its protein product is CASSKFSGRGGADTQYF.

The V gene is TRBV7-2, the J gene TRBJ2-3; D unresolved. The V gene lost 3 bases and the J gene lost 4 bases, with 8 bases spanning the gap. Germline values: CDR1 SGHTA, CDR2 FQGNSA. This CDR3 is built from 13 residues. The CDR3 DNA reads as TGTGCCAGCAGCTTTCGAGAGTCAGATACGCAGTATTTT. This gives the protein CASSFRESDTQYF.

The chain recombines TRBV7-2 with TRBJ2-5, with a weak D call TRBD1 (5 bases). The CDR3 sequence is 13 residues long. Per germline, CDR1 SGHTA and CDR2 FQGNSA. The V end was cut by 3 bases, the J end by 1 base, with 6 bases between. The chain's CDR3 is CASSFRAQETQYF. The CDR3, as DNA: TGTGCCAGCAGCTTCAGGGCCCAAGAGACCCAGTACTTC.

The CDR3 spells CATSDLAGEGANADTQYF. The CDR3 DNA follows: TGTGCCACCAGTGATTTAGCGGGAGAGGGGGCGAACGCAGATACGCAGTATTTT. The V and J genes are TRBV24-1 and TRBJ2-3, with D possibly matching TRBD2 (8 bases). The CDR3 spans 18 residues. V was shortened by 1 base and J by 4 bases, with 20 bases between the two germline ends. The germline gives CDR1 KGHDR, CDR2 SFDVKD.

V and J are TRBV3-1 (or the pseudogene TRBV3-2) and TRBJ2-1; the match to TRBD2 covers 7 bases. V shed 3 bases and J 0 bases; nucleotides not matched to a gene: 8. In germline, CDR1 is LGHDT, CDR2 YNNKEL (reference sequence). The CDR3 consists of 17 residues. The CDR3 protein is CASSHTLADLSYNEQFF. As DNA, the CDR3 is TGTGCCAGCAGCCACACCCTAGCGGACCTCTCCTACAATGAGCAGTTCTTC.

V is TRBV28 and J is TRBJ1-2; 9 positions match TRBD1. The CDR3 covers 13 residues. Germline V gene lookup returns CDR1 MDHEN and CDR2 SYDVKM. Trimming cost V 3 bases and J 4 bases; bases outside gene matches: 0. The CDR3 loop reads CASSLTGGYGYTF. The CDR3 DNA is TGTGCCAGCAGTTTGACAGGGGGCTATGGCTACACCTTC.

The J gene is TRBJ2-1, the V gene TRBV11-2; D uncertain. V was clipped by 2 bases and J by 3 bases, with 5 bases between them. CDR3 length: 13 residues. Germline lookup yields CDR1 SGHAT and CDR2 FQNNGV. CDR3 region: CASSLLIYNEQFF. As DNA, the CDR3 is TGTGCCAGCAGCTTATTAATCTACAATGAGCAGTTCTTC.

The genes are TRBV19 and TRBJ1-2; maybe TRBD1 (6 bases). V dropped 6 bases and J dropped 3 bases, with 17 bases sitting between them. The length of the CDR3 is 15 residues. Per germline, CDR1 LNHDA and CDR2 SQIVND (reference sequence). DNA of the CDR3: TGTGCCAGTAGACCGACAGGTGCCGGGGACTATGGCTACACCTTC. Its translation: CASRPTGAGDYGYTF.

The chain couples TRBV6-1 to TRBJ1-5; 7 positions agree with TRBD1. The CDR3 is made up of 16 amino acids. CDR1 and CDR2 from the germline V gene are MNHNS and SASEGT. Trimming removed 4 bases from V and 2 bases from J; junction bases left unmatched: 8. CDR3 nucleotides: TGTGCCAGCAGTGGCCGGGACAGAGGGGGCAATCAGCCCCAGCATTTT. This gives the protein CASSGRDRGGNQPQHF.

The DNA for the CDR3 is TGTGCCATCAGTGAAGTACAGGGCGGCACTGAAGCTTTCTTT. It codes for CAISEVQGGTEAFF. The chain is built from TRBV10-3 and TRBJ1-1; D is possibly TRBD1 (6 bases). From germline, CDR1 is ENHRY and CDR2 SYGVKD. The CDR3 consists of 14 residues. Trimming shortened V by 3 bases and J by 4 bases, and 12 bases separated the two germline ends.

V gene TRBV12-3 or TRBV12-4 combines with J gene TRBJ2-2, with TRBD1 identical over 7 bases. The length of the CDR3 is 13 residues. V lost 6 bases to trimming and J lost 6 bases; unmatched junction nucleotides: 4. The DNA of the CDR3 is TGTGCCAGCAGACCCCAGGGGGCCGGGGAGCTGTTTTTT. It codes for CASRPQGAGELFF.

In its sample, this clone was seen many times. The chain employs TRBV2 and TRBJ2-1, with TRBD1 matching 8 bases. Per the germline V gene, CDR1 is SNHLY and CDR2 is FYNNEI. The ends lost 6 bases at V and 2 bases at J; junction bases unmatched: 6. This CDR3 is built from 15 residues. CDR3 DNA: TGTGCCAGCAGCCCACAGGGGGTAACCTACAATGAGCAGTTCTTC. Translating it yields CASSPQGVTYNEQFF.

The chain is built from TRBV16 and TRBJ1-2; D gene ambiguous. Per germline, CDR1 KGHSY and CDR2 FQNENV. This CDR3 is 12 amino acids long. Trimming took off 4 bases at V and 6 bases at J, with 9 bases between the two ends. The CDR3 region is CASSRGGHGYTF. The CDR3 DNA follows: TGTGCCAGCAGCCGGGGAGGGCATGGCTACACCTTC.

This rearrangement joins TRBV30 to TRBJ1-6; D ambiguous. The V and J ends lost 5 bases and 7 bases respectively, with 12 bases between them. The CDR3 is 13 amino acids. Germline-derived CDR1 and CDR2 are GTSNPN and SVGIG (reference sequence). DNA of the CDR3: TGTGCCTGGGAGCCACTCCTAAATTCACCCCTCCACTTT. It encodes CAWEPLLNSPLHF.

V gene TRBV13 combines with J gene TRBJ2-5, with TRBD1 identical over 7 bases. The J segment lost 1 base and the V segment lost 4 bases, leaving 3 bases of the junction unmatched. Per germline, CDR1 PRHDT and CDR2 FYEKMQ (reference sequence). The CDR3 is 14 residues long. CDR3 coding DNA: TGTGCCAGCAGCTCGGGACAGCTCCAAGAGACCCAGTACTTC. This translates into CASSSGQLQETQYF.

The chain combines TRBV5-1 with TRBJ1-2; 8 bases are shared with TRBD1. CDR1 is SGHRS and CDR2 is YFSETQ in the germline V gene. This CDR3 region has 15 residues. The V gene end was trimmed by 0 bases and the J gene end by 8 bases; junction bases not matched to a gene: 9. The CDR3 DNA reads as TGCGCCAGCAGCTTGGATCCAGGGGGCTACAGCGGCTACACCTTC. This sequence encodes CASSLDPGGYSGYTF. The complete variable domain, with remaining parts taken from reference TRBV5-1 and TRBJ1-2, reads KAGVTQTPRYLIKTRGQQVTLSCSPISGHRSVSWYQQTPGQGLQFLFEYFSETQRNKGNFPGRFSGRQFSNSRSEMNVSTLELGDSALYLCASSLDPGGYSGYTFGSGTRLTVV.

In its sample, this clone was seen a few times. DNA for the CDR3: TGTGCCAGCAGCCAAGATCTGTCCTACGAGCAGTACTTC. This translates into CASSQDLSYEQYF. The chain uses TRBV3-1 (or the pseudogene TRBV3-2) and TRBJ2-7, with unresolved D. The V and J ends lost 0 bases and 1 base respectively, with 4 bases between them. The CDR3 runs 13 residues. The germline CDR1 and CDR2 sequences are LGHDT and YNNKEL (reference sequence).

V usage is TRBV19 and J usage is TRBJ1-1, with D possibly matching TRBD1 (6 bases). Germline-derived CDR1 and CDR2 are LNHDA and SQIVND (reference sequence). This CDR3 comprises 14 residues. Trimming shortened V by 6 bases and J by 7 bases, and 18 bases separated the two germline ends. The CDR3 is CASSGHTGRGEAFF. CDR3 coding DNA: TGTGCCAGTAGCGGACATACAGGGCGCGGTGAAGCTTTCTTT.